Presented here are 15 T cell receptor beta chains from one specimen sequenced in a study of blood T cell repertoires in COVID-19. TCRdb's copy holds only in-frame clones and misses some; the assay was immunoSEQ multiplex PCR. The sample yields under 45,000 clones, roughly 77% seen once. The sequencing input was peripheral blood. The source is a man at least 80 years old with acute or convalescent COVID-19.

The chain links TRBV7-9 to TRBJ1-2; 10 bases match TRBD1. Trimming took 5 bases from V and 8 from J; bases not matched to a gene: 14. The CDR3 sequence is 16 residues long. Germline CDR1 reads SEHNR; CDR2 reads FQNEAQ (reference sequence). For the CDR3, the DNA is TGTGCCAGCAGCCCATCAGGCGGGACAGGGGTTTCGGGCTACACCTTC. Translation: CASSPSGGTGVSGYTF.

The rearrangement joins TRBV5-3 to TRBJ2-1, with 12 bases that match TRBD2. TRBV5-3 is sorted into the ORF group, with uncertain function. The V segment lost 4 bases and the J segment 5 bases; nucleotides outside the gene matches: 10. The CDR3 covers 17 residues. CDR3 residues: CARSPYRLAGDHNEQFF. The CDR3 nucleotides are TGTGCCAGAAGCCCCTATCGACTAGCGGGGGACCACAATGAGCAGTTCTTC.

Notes on this clone: Other DNA sequences within the sample encode an identical CDR3. This chain uses TRBV18 with TRBJ1-5, with 9 bases aligning to TRBD1. Germline V CDR1 and CDR2: KGHSH, LQKENI. CDR3 length: 14 amino acids. V dropped 2 bases and J dropped 4; count of bases not matched to a gene: 0. CDR3 nucleotides: TGTGCCAGCTCACCAGGGACAGGGAATCAGCCCCAGCATTTT. As protein: CASSPGTGNQPQHF.

The chain carries TRBV7-2 and TRBJ1-4; D is ambiguous. CDR1 is SGHTA and CDR2 is FQGNSA in the germline V gene. The CDR3 loop spans 13 amino acids. V was pared by 4 bases and J by 0 bases, with 3 bases between. CDR3 region: CASSSSTNEKLFF. CDR3 in DNA: TGTGCCAGCAGCTCCTCAACTAATGAAAAACTGTTTTTT. Looking up the rest from reference TRBV7-2 and TRBJ1-4 gives the full variable domain: GAGVSQSPSNKVTEKGKDVELRCDPISGHTALYWYRQSLGQGLEFLIYFQGNSAPDKSGLPSDRFSAERTGGSVSTLTIQRTQQEDSAVYLCASSSSTNEKLFFGSGTQLSVL.

This chain links TRBV21-1 with TRBJ1-2; TRBD1, the D gene given by the table, was not confirmed from the DNA. TRBV21-1 constitutes a pseudogene. The CDR3 is 14 residues long. The CDR3 sequence: CASSTGQPNYGYTF. The CDR3, as DNA: TGTGCCAGCAGCACGGGACAGCCTAACTATGGCTACACCTTC.

The chain is built from TRBV3-1 (or the pseudogene TRBV3-2) and TRBJ2-2; D might be TRBD2 (6 bases). V lost 4 bases, J lost 5 bases, and 20 bases lay in between. CDR1 is LGHDT and CDR2 is YNNKEL in the germline V gene (reference sequence). The CDR3 covers 17 residues. In nucleotides, the CDR3 is TGTGCCAGCAGCCGTAATTTGGGGGGACTCCGGACCGGGGAGCTGTTTTTT. Amino acid sequence: CASSRNLGGLRTGELFF.

The chain carries TRBV12-3 or TRBV12-4 and TRBJ1-2; D is unresolved. CDR3 length: 13 amino acids. Trimming took 3 bases from V and 3 from J, leaving 8 bases between them. CDR3 nucleotide sequence: TGTGCCAGCAGTTTGTTGAGCGACTATGGCTACACCTTC. This translates into CASSLLSDYGYTF.

The chain carries TRBV24-1 and TRBJ2-1; 9 bases map to TRBD2. J lost 8 bases, V lost 3 bases, and 10 bases had no gene match. This CDR3 region has 16 residues. Germline CDR1 is KGHDR and CDR2 is SFDVKD. The CDR3 loop is CATSDSSLAGIDEQFF. CDR3 DNA: TGTGCCACCAGTGATAGCAGTCTAGCGGGAATCGATGAGCAGTTCTTC.

This chain's CDR3 is CASSGTGAGANVLTF. CDR3 coding DNA: TGCGCCAGCAGCGGGACAGGGGCTGGGGCCAACGTCCTGACTTTC. The chain has TRBV5-1 and TRBJ2-6; 10 nucleotides match TRBD1. CDR1 is SGHRS and CDR2 is YFSETQ in the germline V gene. This CDR3 is built from 15 residues. Trimming at V came to 4 bases and at J to 2 bases, leaving 0 bases not matched to a gene.

V and J are TRBV9 and TRBJ1-3; TRBD1 matches 7 bases. Unmatched junction bases numbered 7, after V lost 0 bases and J lost 1 base. Germline V lookup: CDR1 SGDLS, CDR2 YYNGEE. The CDR3 sequence is 17 residues long. The CDR3 reads CASSVAIRQGSGNTIYF. CDR3 in DNA: TGTGCCAGCAGCGTAGCTATTAGACAGGGTTCTGGAAACACCATATATTTT.

The rearrangement uses TRBV9 and TRBJ1-1; maybe TRBD1 (6 bases). V gave up 0 bases and J gave up 4 bases, with 10 bases separating them. The CDR3 runs to 14 residues. Germline V gene data show CDR1 as SGDLS and CDR2 as YYNGEE. CDR3 coding DNA: TGTGCCAGCAGCGTAGTCGGACAGATCACTGAAGCTTTCTTT. As protein: CASSVVGQITEAFF.

The CDR3 spells CASSLATGLNEQYF. DNA of the CDR3: TGCGCCAGCAGCTTGGCCACAGGTCTCAACGAGCAGTACTTC. V is TRBV5-1 and J is TRBJ2-7, with a possible D match to TRBD1 (5 bases). The CDR3 runs 14 residues. Germline V CDR1 and CDR2: SGHRS, YFSETQ. V lost 0 bases and J 5 bases, leaving 12 bases between the germline ends.

The chain uses TRBV12-5 and TRBJ1-6, with TRBD1 matching over 8 bases. This CDR3 contains 17 residues. Germline V lookup: CDR1 LGHNT, CDR2 FRNRAP. The V gene end was trimmed by 2 bases and the J gene end by 6 bases; junction bases not matched to a gene: 9. The CDR3 DNA reads as TGTGCTAGTGGTTTGCCTCAGGGGGCCCCCGGTAATTCACCCCTCCACTTT. This gives the protein CASGLPQGAPGNSPLHF.

The V gene is TRBV9, the J gene TRBJ2-7; 10 bases agree with TRBD1. V dropped 4 bases and J dropped 3; count of bases not matched to a gene: 7. The germline V gene encodes CDR1 SGDLS and CDR2 YYNGEE. The CDR3 has 15 amino acids. CDR3 DNA sequence: TGTGCCAGCAGCCCCCATGGACAGGGGGACTACGAGCAGTACTTC. This gives the protein CASSPHGQGDYEQYF.

V usage is TRBV18 and J usage is TRBJ2-3; 10 bases match TRBD2. V trimming: 3 bases; J trimming: 4 bases; junction bases outside the gene matches: 4. CDR1 and CDR2 from the germline V gene are KGHSH and LQKENI. The CDR3 covers 15 residues. In nucleotides, the CDR3 is TGTGCCAGCTCACCGCCTAGCGGGAGTGCAGATACGCAGTATTTT. Translation gives CASSPPSGSADTQYF.